Below are 26 T cell receptor beta chains sequenced from a single sample in a study of T cells after yellow fever vaccination (dated by TCRdb to about 2019). Explained via the paper, the treatment or condition label denotes: live attenuated yellow fever vaccine strain. Library generation was performed with 5' RACE. Sequencer: Illumina HiSeq 2500. The public reads were run again by TCRdb, first through fastp at Q25 and then through MiXCR, and only productive beta chains were kept. Rows matching on CDR3 protein sequence are summarized as one entry with the most common DNA and genes. This sample holds 500,000 to 650,000 distinct CDR3 sequences; approximately 16% were observed only once. Roughly 17% of the sample lies in the top ten. The sequencing used PBMCs, collected about 5 days after the first yellow fever vaccination. These receptors all stem from a man younger than 30 who received the YFV17D yellow fever vaccine.

This clonotype occurred a few times. The CDR3 protein is CASNGLAGVNYEQYF. The CDR3 region has the DNA TGTGCCAGCAACGGGCTAGCGGGGGTAAACTACGAGCAGTACTTC. The genes are TRBV2 and TRBJ2-7; 10 bases map to TRBD2. Per the germline V gene, CDR1 is SNHLY and CDR2 is FYNNEI. J gave up 3 bases and V 7 bases, and 9 bases lay outside the gene matches. The CDR3 contains 15 residues.

This clonotype was seen only a few times. The chain links TRBV20-1 to TRBJ2-7; D might be TRBD1 or TRBD2, each matching 6 bases. Germline assignment: CDR1 DFQATT and CDR2 SNEGSKA (reference sequence). CDR3 size: 12 residues. The V end lost 5 bases, the J end lost 7 bases, and 15 bases lay between the germline ends. CDR3: CSAWGEGGEQYF. Written as DNA, the CDR3 is TGCAGTGCTTGGGGGGAAGGGGGTGAGCAGTACTTC.

The chain employs TRBV5-1 and TRBJ1-2; the D gene is possibly TRBD1 (6 bases). V was shortened by 0 bases and J by 0 bases, with 12 bases between the two germline ends. Germline CDR1 and CDR2: SGHRS and YFSETQ. CDR3 length: 16 residues. The CDR3 reads CASSLVVRGPNYGYTF. CDR3 in DNA: TGCGCCAGCAGCTTGGTGGTACGGGGGCCTAACTATGGCTACACCTTC. The complete variable domain, with remaining parts taken from reference TRBV5-1 and TRBJ1-2, reads KAGVTQTPRYLIKTRGQQVTLSCSPISGHRSVSWYQQTPGQGLQFLFEYFSETQRNKGNFPGRFSGRQFSNSRSEMNVSTLELGDSALYLCASSLVVRGPNYGYTFGSGTRLTVV.

Only a few counts were recorded for this clonotype. The chain carries TRBV4-1 and TRBJ2-4; D not certain. The CDR3 totals 14 residues. V lost 2 bases, J lost 0 bases, and 5 bases lay in between. The germline V gene has CDR1 MGHRA and CDR2 YSYEKL. CDR3 protein: CASSQSGAKNIQYF. In DNA, the CDR3 is TGCGCCAGCAGCCAATCGGGAGCCAAAAACATTCAGTACTTC.

The gene calls are TRBV6-2 or TRBV6-3 and TRBJ1-2; no clear D. Germline V CDR1 and CDR2: MNHEY, SVGEGT. The CDR3 extends over 12 amino acids. V gave up 2 bases and J gave up 4 bases, with 5 bases separating them. DNA for the CDR3: TGTGCCAGCAGTTACGCTTTCTATGGCTACACCTTC. This gives the protein CASSYAFYGYTF.

This clonotype turned up a few times. The genes are TRBV20-1 and TRBJ1-5; tentative D call: TRBD1 (5 bases). Trimming removed 5 bases from V and 5 bases from J, with 16 bases in between. Germline V gene lookup returns CDR1 DFQATT and CDR2 SNEGSKA (reference sequence). This CDR3 region has 14 residues. CDR3 loop: CSAQGLELYQPQHF. The CDR3 bases are TGCAGTGCTCAGGGACTGGAGTTATATCAGCCCCAGCATTTT.

This clonotype was seen repeatedly, ten times or more. The chain couples TRBV4-2 to TRBJ1-4; perhaps TRBD1 as D (6 bases). The CDR3 is 16 residues long. V shed 0 bases and J shed 7 bases, with 15 bases lying between them. Germline CDR1 reads LGHNA; CDR2 reads YNFKEQ. CDR3 region: CASSQDLGRGGEKLFF. The CDR3 DNA follows: TGTGCCAGCAGCCAAGATTTGGGCAGGGGTGGTGAAAAACTGTTTTTT.

V and J are TRBV3-1 and TRBJ1-1; D not resolved. Looked up from germline, CDR1 is LGHDT and CDR2 is YNNKEL (reference sequence). CDR3 length equals 14 residues. V was clipped by 2 bases and J by 4 bases, with 11 bases between them. The CDR3 region has the DNA TGTGCCAGCAGCCAAAGGGAGATAGGCACTGAAGCTTTCTTT. Residues: CASSQREIGTEAFF. The variable domain in full, completed from reference TRBV3-1 and TRBJ1-1, reads DTAVSQTPKYLVTQMGNDKSIKCEQNLGHDTMYWYKQDSKKFLKIMFSYNNKELIINETVPNRFSPKSPDKAHLNLHINSLELGDSAVYFCASSQREIGTEAFFGQGTRLTVV.

The chain has TRBV4-3 and TRBJ1-5; D unresolved. The germline V and J ends were trimmed by 0 bases and 3 bases, with 6 bases remaining between them. Germline-derived CDR1 and CDR2 are LGHNA and YSLEER. CDR3 length equals 14 residues. CDR3 sequence: CASSQDQANQPQHF. The CDR3 DNA sequence: TGCGCCAGCAGCCAAGACCAGGCCAATCAGCCCCAGCATTTT.

CDR3 sequence (DNA): TGTGCCAGCAGCTCGGACAGGGACGGTGGCTACACCTTC. This encodes CASSSDRDGGYTF. The J gene is TRBJ1-2, the V gene TRBV7-3, with 8 bases lining up with TRBD1. V lost 4 bases, J lost 7 bases, and 5 bases stayed unmatched. CDR3 length: 13 amino acids. From germline, CDR1 is SGHTA and CDR2 FQGTGA.

The V and J genes are TRBV11-1 and TRBJ2-3, with a weak D call TRBD2 (6 bases). Trimming took off 6 bases at V and 4 bases at J, with 29 bases between the two ends. The germline V gene encodes CDR1 SGHAT and CDR2 FQDESV (reference sequence). This CDR3 has 19 amino acids. Here the CDR3 DNA reads TGTGCCAGCAGGCCTCTTGTACCGGTGGGGGGACGCGGTTCAGATACGCAGTATTTT. It codes for CASRPLVPVGGRGSDTQYF.

This clonotype was picked up a small number of times. This rearrangement joins TRBV11-2 to TRBJ1-4; no firm D call. Trimming shortened V by 4 bases and J by 4 bases, and 10 bases separated the two germline ends. This CDR3 comprises 14 residues. Germline-derived CDR1 and CDR2 are SGHAT and FQNNGV. The chain's CDR3 is CASSSGPDNEKLFF. CDR3 nucleotides: TGTGCCAGCAGCTCCGGGCCTGATAATGAAAAACTGTTTTTT.

This clonotype was seen at least ten times. The genes are TRBV7-2 and TRBJ1-2; the D is unclear. The V end was cut by 0 bases, the J end by 6 bases, with 8 bases between. CDR3 length equals 13 residues. CDR1 and CDR2 (germline): SGHTA, FQGNSA. This CDR3 reads CASSLATGDGYTF. The CDR3 nucleotides read TGTGCCAGCAGCTTAGCGACCGGGGATGGCTACACCTTC.

In DNA form, the CDR3 reads TGTGCCAGCAGCCAGGACAGATATCAGCCCCAGCATTTT. Its translation: CASSQDRYQPQHF. The gene calls are TRBV7-3 and TRBJ1-5; possible D gene TRBD1, 6 bases. With 5 bases removed from V and 5 bases from J, the gap between germline ends came to 10 bases. The length of the CDR3 is 13 residues. Germline CDR1 and CDR2: SGHTA and FQGTGA. The whole variable domain, remainder taken from reference TRBV7-3 and TRBJ1-5, is GAGVSQTPSNKVTEKGKYVELRCDPISGHTALYWYRQSLGQGPEFLIYFQGTGAADDSGLPNDRFFAVRPEGSVSTLKIQRTERGDSAVYLCASSQDRYQPQHFGDGTRLSIL.

This chain links TRBV9 with TRBJ1-4; no clear D gene. Trimming pared 0 bases from V and 4 bases from J, leaving 13 bases between. The CDR3 is 16 residues long. The V gene's germline CDR1 is SGDLS and CDR2 YYNGEE. CDR3 DNA sequence: TGTGCCAGCAGCGTAGCGGGTGACCTACTTAATGAAAAACTGTTTTTT. Its translation is CASSVAGDLLNEKLFF.

This clonotype was seen more than once but under ten times. The V gene is TRBV11-3, the J gene TRBJ2-3; 12 positions agree with TRBD2. The CDR3 has 16 residues. Germline CDR1 and CDR2: SGHNT and YENEEA. V dropped 4 bases and J dropped 2; count of bases not matched to a gene: 4. The CDR3 DNA sequence: TGTGCCAGCAGCTATCTAGCGGGGGGGACCACAGATACGCAGTATTTT. It codes for CASSYLAGGTTDTQYF.

The gene calls are TRBV12-3 or TRBV12-4 and TRBJ1-1, with 7 bases matching TRBD1. The CDR3 runs 15 residues. With 6 bases clipped from V and 7 bases from J, the junction kept 14 bases outside the gene matches. The CDR3 spells CASSLIRQGRNEAFF. The CDR3 DNA is TGTGCCAGCAGCCTCATACGACAGGGCCGTAATGAAGCTTTCTTT.

The sample holds a few counts of this clonotype. The gene calls are TRBV6-1 and TRBJ1-2, with D maybe TRBD1 (6 bases). The CDR3 has 15 amino acids. Trimming took 5 bases from V and 2 from J, leaving 15 bases between them. In germline, CDR1 is MNHNS, CDR2 SASEGT. The CDR3 nucleotides are TGTGCCAGCAGTCGGACAGCCACTCAAAACTATGGCTACACCTTC. Translating gives CASSRTATQNYGYTF.

In its sample, this clonotype was seen a few times. The chain employs TRBV5-5 and TRBJ1-6; 7 positions agree with TRBD1. The CDR3 runs to 15 residues. Germline V gene data show CDR1 as SGHKS and CDR2 as YYEKEE (reference sequence). V shed 0 bases and J 9 bases; nucleotides not matched to a gene: 6. CDR3 coding DNA: TGTGCCAGCAGCTTGGAGACAGGGATGGGTTCACCCCTCCACTTT. Protein sequence: CASSLETGMGSPLHF.

V and J are TRBV7-8 and TRBJ1-2, with D uncertain. Germline V lookup: CDR1 SGHVS, CDR2 FQNEAQ. V lost 2 bases, J lost 0 bases, and 10 bases lay in between. The CDR3 sequence is 15 residues long. The CDR3 reads CASSLRPRANYGYTF. CDR3 nucleotide sequence: TGTGCCAGCAGCTTAAGGCCGCGAGCTAACTATGGCTACACCTTC.

The chain employs TRBV2 and TRBJ2-5, with 10 positions matching TRBD2. Germline-derived CDR1 and CDR2 are SNHLY and FYNNEI. This CDR3 contains 15 residues. The V gene end was trimmed by 9 bases and the J gene end by 4 bases; junction bases not matched to a gene: 11. The chain's CDR3 is CASPSGGARAETQYF. The CDR3, as DNA: TGTGCCAGTCCCAGCGGGGGGGCCCGGGCAGAGACCCAGTACTTC.

This clonotype was seen ten or more times. The chain combines TRBV7-3 with TRBJ1-4; D is ambiguous. The germline V gene has CDR1 SGHTA and CDR2 FQGTGA. The CDR3 covers 14 residues. V was trimmed by 0 bases and J by 12 bases, leaving 14 bases between them. In DNA, the CDR3 is TGTGCCAGCAGCTTAACTTCGGGAGGGAGTGAACTGTTTTTT. Translated: CASSLTSGGSELFF.

This clonotype was detected a few times. J is TRBJ2-3 and V is TRBV12-3 or TRBV12-4; 8 bases align to TRBD1. This CDR3 contains 15 residues. J was trimmed by 0 bases and V by 4 bases; bases with no gene match: 3. The CDR3 here is CASSSGDRSTDTQYF. The CDR3, as DNA: TGTGCCAGCAGTTCAGGGGACAGGAGCACAGATACGCAGTATTTT.

This clonotype has a count of ten or more. The chain combines TRBV5-1 with TRBJ1-6; TRBD1 aligns across 8 bases. Germline assignment: CDR1 SGHRS and CDR2 YFSETQ. The V gene end was trimmed by 4 bases and the J gene end by 8 bases; junction bases not matched to a gene: 8. The CDR3 length is 15 residues. The CDR3 is CASSRGQAMDSPLHF. The CDR3 nucleotides read TGCGCCAGCAGCAGGGGACAGGCGATGGATTCACCCCTCCACTTT.

V usage is TRBV4-1 and J usage is TRBJ2-1; 12 bases fit TRBD2. Germline V gene lookup returns CDR1 MGHRA and CDR2 YSYEKL. J was trimmed by 6 bases and V by 4 bases; bases with no gene match: 4. The CDR3 extends over 15 amino acids. Written as DNA, the CDR3 is TGCGCCAGCAGCCGCTCGGGACTAGCGGGCAATGAGCAGTTCTTC. Its protein product is CASSRSGLAGNEQFF.

This clonotype has ten or more counts. The V and J genes are TRBV5-1 and TRBJ2-1; 12 nucleotides match TRBD1. This CDR3 is 16 amino acids long. Germline CDR1 reads SGHRS; CDR2 reads YFSETQ. The V and J ends lost 4 bases and 10 bases, in that order; junction bases with no gene match: 12. The CDR3 DNA follows: TGCGCCAGCAGCCCCGGGTCGGGACAGGGGGCAAAGGAGCAGTTCTTC. Its protein is CASSPGSGQGAKEQFF.